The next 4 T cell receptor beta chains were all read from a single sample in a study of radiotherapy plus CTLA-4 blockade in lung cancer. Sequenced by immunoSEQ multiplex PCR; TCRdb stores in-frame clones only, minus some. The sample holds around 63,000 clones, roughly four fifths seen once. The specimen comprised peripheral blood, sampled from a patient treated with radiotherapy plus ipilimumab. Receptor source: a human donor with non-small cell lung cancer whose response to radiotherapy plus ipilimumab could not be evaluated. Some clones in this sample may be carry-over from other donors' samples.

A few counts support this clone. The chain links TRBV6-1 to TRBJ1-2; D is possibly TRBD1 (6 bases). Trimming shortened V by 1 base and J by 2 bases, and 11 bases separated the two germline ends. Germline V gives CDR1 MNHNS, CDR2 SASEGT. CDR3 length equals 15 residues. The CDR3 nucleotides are TGTGCCAGCAGTGAAGGGACAGCGCTAAACTATGGCTACACCTTC. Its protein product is CASSEGTALNYGYTF.

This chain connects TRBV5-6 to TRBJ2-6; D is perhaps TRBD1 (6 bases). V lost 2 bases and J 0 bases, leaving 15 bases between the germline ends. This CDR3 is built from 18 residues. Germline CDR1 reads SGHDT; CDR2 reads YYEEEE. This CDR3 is CASSLRGRGDSGANVLTF. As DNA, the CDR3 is TGTGCCAGCAGCTTACGGGGCAGGGGAGACTCTGGGGCCAACGTCCTGACTTTC.

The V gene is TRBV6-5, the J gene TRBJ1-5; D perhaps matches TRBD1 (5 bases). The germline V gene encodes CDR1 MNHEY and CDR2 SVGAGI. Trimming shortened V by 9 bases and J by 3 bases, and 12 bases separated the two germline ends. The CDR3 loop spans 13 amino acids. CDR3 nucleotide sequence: TGTGCCAGTCGGGGGGGGTACAATCAGCCCCAGCATTTT. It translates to CASRGGYNQPQHF.

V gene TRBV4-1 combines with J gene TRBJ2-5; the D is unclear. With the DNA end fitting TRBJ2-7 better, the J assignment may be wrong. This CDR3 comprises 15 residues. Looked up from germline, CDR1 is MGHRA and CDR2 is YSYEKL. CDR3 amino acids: CASSQERNYFYEQYF. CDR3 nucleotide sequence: TGCGCCAGCAGCCAAGAACGAAATTACTTCTACGAGCAGTACTTC.